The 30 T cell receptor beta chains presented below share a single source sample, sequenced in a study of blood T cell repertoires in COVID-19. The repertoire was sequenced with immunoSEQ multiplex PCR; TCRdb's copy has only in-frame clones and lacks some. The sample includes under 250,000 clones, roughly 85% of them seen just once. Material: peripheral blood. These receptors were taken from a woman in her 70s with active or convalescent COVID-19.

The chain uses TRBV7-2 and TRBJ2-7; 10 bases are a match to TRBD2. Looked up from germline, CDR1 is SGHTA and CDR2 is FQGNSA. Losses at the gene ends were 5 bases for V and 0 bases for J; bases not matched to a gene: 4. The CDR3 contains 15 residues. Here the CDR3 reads CASSRTSGLSYEQYF. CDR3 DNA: TGTGCCAGCAGCCGGACTAGCGGTCTCTCCTACGAGCAGTACTTC.

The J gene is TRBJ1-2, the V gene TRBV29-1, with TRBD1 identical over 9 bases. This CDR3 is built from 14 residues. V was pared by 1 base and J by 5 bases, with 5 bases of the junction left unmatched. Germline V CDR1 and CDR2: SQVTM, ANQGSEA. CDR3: CSVEVGTGLYGYTF. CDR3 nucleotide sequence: TGCAGCGTTGAAGTCGGGACAGGGTTGTATGGCTACACCTTC.

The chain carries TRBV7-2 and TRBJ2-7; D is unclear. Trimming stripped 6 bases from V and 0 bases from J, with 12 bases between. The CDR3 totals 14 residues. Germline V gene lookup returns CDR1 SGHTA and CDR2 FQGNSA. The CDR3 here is CASRLIMSSYEQYF. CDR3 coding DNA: TGTGCCAGCAGGCTCATTATGAGCTCCTACGAGCAGTACTTC.

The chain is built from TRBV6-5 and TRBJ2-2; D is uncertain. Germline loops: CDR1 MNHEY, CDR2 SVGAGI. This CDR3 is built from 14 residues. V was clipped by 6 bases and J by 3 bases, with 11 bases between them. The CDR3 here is CASRASYYTGELFF. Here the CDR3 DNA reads TGTGCCAGCAGGGCTAGTTATTACACCGGGGAGCTGTTTTTT.

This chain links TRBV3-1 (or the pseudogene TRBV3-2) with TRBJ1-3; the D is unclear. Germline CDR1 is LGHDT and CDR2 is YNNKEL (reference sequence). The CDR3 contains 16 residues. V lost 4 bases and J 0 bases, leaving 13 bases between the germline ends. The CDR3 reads CASSRHEGSSGNTIYF. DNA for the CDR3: TGTGCCAGCAGCCGCCACGAAGGGAGCTCTGGAAACACCATATATTTT.

The CDR3 is CASSTGNSGEKLFF. In nucleotides, the CDR3 is TGTGCCAGCAGTACGGGGAATTCGGGTGAAAAACTGTTTTTT. J is TRBJ1-4 and V is TRBV7-9; no reliable D call. Germline CDR1 is SEHNR and CDR2 is FQNEAQ (reference sequence). The CDR3 runs to 14 residues. Deletions cut 6 bases from V and 7 bases from J, with 15 bases between.

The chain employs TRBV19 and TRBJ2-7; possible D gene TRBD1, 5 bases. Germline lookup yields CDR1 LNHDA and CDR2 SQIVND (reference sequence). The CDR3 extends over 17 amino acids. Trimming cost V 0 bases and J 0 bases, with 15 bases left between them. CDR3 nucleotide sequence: TGTGCCAGTAGTATAGACGGAGCAGGGTTGAGCTCCTACGAGCAGTACTTC. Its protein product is CASSIDGAGLSSYEQYF.

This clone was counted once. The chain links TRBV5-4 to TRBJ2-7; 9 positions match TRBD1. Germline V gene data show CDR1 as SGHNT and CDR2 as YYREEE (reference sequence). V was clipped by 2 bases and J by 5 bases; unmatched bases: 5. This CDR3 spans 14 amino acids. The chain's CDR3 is CASSLRTGVDEQYF. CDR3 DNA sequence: TGTGCCAGCAGCTTAAGGACAGGGGTTGACGAGCAGTACTTC.

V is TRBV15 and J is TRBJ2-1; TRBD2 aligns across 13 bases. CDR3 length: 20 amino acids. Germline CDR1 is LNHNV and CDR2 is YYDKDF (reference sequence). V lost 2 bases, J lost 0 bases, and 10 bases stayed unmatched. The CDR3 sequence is CATSRNLGTSGKSSYNEQFF. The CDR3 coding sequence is TGTGCCACCAGCAGAAATCTCGGGACTAGCGGGAAGAGCTCCTACAATGAGCAGTTCTTC. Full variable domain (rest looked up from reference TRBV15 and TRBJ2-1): DAMVIQNPRYQVTQFGKPVTLSCSQTLNHNVMYWYQQKSSQAPKLLFHYYDKDFNNEADTPDNFQSRRPNTSFCFLDIRSPGLGDTAMYLCATSRNLGTSGKSSYNEQFFGPGTRLTVL.

In DNA, the CDR3 is TGTGCCAGCAGCGGACTAGCGGGTAGCTCCTACGAGCAGTACTTC. This gives the protein CASSGLAGSSYEQYF. The chain uses TRBV7-8 and TRBJ2-7, with 11 bases aligning to TRBD2. V dropped 5 bases and J dropped 0; count of bases not matched to a gene: 3. The CDR3 runs to 15 residues. The germline CDR1 and CDR2 sequences are SGHVS and FQNEAQ. Supplemented by reference TRBV7-8 and TRBJ2-7, the full variable domain reads GAGVSQSPRYKVAKRGQDVALRCDPISGHVSLFWYQQALGQGPEFLTYFQNEAQLDKSGLPSDRFFAERPEGSVSTLKIQRTQQEDSAVYLCASSGLAGSSYEQYFGPGTRLTVT.

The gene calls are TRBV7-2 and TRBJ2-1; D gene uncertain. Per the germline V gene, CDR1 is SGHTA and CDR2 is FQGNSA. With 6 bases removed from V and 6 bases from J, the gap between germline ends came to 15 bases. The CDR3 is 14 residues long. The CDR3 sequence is CASRAAVTTNEQFF. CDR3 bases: TGTGCCAGCAGAGCAGCCGTGACAACCAATGAGCAGTTCTTC.

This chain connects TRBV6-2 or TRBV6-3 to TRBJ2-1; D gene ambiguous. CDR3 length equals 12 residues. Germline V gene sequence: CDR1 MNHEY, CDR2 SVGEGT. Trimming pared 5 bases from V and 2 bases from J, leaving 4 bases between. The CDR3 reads CASSTTYNEQFF. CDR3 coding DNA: TGTGCCAGCAGTACTACCTACAATGAGCAGTTCTTC.

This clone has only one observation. The CDR3 DNA follows: TGTGCCAGCAGTTCCGCAGATACGCAGTATTTT. Translation gives CASSSADTQYF. The V and J genes are TRBV12-3 or TRBV12-4 and TRBJ2-3; no clear D gene. The V end lost 4 bases, the J end lost 4 bases, and 3 bases lay between the germline ends. This CDR3 comprises 11 residues.

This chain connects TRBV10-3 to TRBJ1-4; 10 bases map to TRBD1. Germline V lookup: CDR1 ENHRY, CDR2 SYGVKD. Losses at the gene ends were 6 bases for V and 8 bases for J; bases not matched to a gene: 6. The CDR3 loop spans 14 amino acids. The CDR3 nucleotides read TGTGCCATCAGCCCGGACAGGGGGTGGGAAAAACTGTTTTTT. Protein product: CAISPDRGWEKLFF.

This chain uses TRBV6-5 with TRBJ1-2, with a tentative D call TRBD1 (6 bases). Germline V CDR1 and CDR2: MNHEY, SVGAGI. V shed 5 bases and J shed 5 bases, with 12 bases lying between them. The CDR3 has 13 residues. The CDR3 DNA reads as TGTGCCAGCAGTCCAGGGGAAAGGTATGGCTACACCTTC. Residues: CASSPGERYGYTF.

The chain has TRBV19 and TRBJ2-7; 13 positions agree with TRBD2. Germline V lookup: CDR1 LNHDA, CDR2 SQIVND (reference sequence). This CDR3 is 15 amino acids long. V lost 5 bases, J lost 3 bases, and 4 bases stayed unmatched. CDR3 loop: CASSVGTSGVYEQYF. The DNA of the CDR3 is TGTGCCAGTAGTGTTGGGACTAGCGGGGTCTACGAGCAGTACTTC.

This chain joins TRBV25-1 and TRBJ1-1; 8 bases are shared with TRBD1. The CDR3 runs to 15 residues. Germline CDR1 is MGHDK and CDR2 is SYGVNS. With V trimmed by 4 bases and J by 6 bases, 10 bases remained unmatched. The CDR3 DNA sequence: TGTGCCAGCAGTGGCCGGGACAGGATGATAGCTGAAGCTTTCTTT. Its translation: CASSGRDRMIAEAFF.

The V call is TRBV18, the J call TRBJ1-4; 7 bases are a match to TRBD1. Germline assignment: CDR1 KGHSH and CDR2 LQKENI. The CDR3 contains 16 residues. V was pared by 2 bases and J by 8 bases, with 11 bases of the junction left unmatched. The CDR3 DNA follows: TGTGCCAGCTCACCATACTTACAGGGGCAGGGGGAAAAACTGTTTTTT. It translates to CASSPYLQGQGEKLFF.

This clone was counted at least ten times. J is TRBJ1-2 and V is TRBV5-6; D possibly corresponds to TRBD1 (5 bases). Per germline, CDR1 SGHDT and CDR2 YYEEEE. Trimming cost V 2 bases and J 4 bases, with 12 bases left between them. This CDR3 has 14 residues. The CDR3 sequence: CASSLGRQTYGYTF. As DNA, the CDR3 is TGTGCCAGCAGCTTAGGAAGACAGACCTATGGCTACACCTTC.

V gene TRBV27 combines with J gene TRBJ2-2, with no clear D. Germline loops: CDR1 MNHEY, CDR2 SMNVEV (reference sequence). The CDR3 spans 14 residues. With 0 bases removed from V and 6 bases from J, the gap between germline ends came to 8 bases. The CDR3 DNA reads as TGTGCCAGCAGTTTATCGCTAACAGCCGGGGAGCTGTTTTTT. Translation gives CASSLSLTAGELFF.

CDR3 DNA sequence: TGTGCCAGCAGTTTTACAGGGGGAGGCGAGCAGTACTTC. Protein product: CASSFTGGGEQYF. J is TRBJ2-7 and V is TRBV12-3 or TRBV12-4; 8 nucleotides align to TRBD1. V was clipped by 3 bases and J by 6 bases; unmatched bases: 4. CDR3 length: 13 amino acids.

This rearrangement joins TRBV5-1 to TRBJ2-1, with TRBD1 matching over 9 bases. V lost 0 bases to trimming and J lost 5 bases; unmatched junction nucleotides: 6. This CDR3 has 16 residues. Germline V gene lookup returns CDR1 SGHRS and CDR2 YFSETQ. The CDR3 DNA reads TGCGCCAGCAGCTTGGGGGGACAGGGAACGGACAATGAGCAGTTCTTC. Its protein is CASSLGGQGTDNEQFF.

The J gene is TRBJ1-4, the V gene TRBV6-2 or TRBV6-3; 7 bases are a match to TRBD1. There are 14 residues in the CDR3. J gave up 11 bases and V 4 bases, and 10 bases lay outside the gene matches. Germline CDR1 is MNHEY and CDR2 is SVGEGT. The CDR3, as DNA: TGTGCCAGCAGTTCGGGACAGCTTACGGGTAAACTGTTTTTT. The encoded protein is CASSSGQLTGKLFF.

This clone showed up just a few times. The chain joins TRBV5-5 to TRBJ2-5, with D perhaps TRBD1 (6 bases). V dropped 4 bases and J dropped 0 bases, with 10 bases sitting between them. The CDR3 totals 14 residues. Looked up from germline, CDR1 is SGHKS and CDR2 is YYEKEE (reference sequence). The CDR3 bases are TGTGCCAGCAGCCAGGGACACGACCAAGAGACCCAGTACTTC. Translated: CASSQGHDQETQYF.

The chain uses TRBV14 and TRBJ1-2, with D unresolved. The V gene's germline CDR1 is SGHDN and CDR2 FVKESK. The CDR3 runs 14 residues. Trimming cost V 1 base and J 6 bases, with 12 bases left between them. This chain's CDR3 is CASSQGAAADGYTF. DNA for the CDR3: TGTGCCAGCAGCCAAGGGGCAGCGGCCGATGGCTACACCTTC.

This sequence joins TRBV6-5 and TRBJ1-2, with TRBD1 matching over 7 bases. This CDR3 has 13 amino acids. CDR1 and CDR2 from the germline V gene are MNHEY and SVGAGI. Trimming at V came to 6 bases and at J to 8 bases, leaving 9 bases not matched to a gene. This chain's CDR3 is CASSIDADRGYTF. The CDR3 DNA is TGTGCCAGCAGCATAGACGCGGACAGGGGCTACACCTTC.

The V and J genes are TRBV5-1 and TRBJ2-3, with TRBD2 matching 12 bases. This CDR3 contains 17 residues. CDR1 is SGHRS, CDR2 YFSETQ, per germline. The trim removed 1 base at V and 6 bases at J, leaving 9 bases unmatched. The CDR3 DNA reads TGCGCCAGCAGCTTGTGGGGGACTAGCGGGCCGGGGGATACGCAGTATTTT. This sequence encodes CASSLWGTSGPGDTQYF.

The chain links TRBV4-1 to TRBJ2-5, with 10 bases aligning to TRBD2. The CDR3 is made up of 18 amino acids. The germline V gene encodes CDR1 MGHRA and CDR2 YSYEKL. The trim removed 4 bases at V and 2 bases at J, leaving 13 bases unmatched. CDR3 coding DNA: TGCGCCAGCAGCCCCCTAGGAGGAGCGGGGGGGAGGCAAGAGACCCAGTACTTC. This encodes CASSPLGGAGGRQETQYF.

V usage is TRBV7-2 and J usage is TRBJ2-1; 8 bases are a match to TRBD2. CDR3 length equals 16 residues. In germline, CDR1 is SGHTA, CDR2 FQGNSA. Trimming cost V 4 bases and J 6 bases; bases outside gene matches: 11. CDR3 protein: CASSYPGGLRGNEQFF. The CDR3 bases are TGTGCCAGCAGCTACCCGGGGGGGCTTAGGGGCAATGAGCAGTTCTTC.

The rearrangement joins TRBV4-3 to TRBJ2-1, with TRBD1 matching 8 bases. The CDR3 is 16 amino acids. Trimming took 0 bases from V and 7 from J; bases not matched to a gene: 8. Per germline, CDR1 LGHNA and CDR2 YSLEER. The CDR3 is CASSQEAGGAANEQFF. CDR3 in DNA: TGCGCCAGCAGCCAAGAGGCAGGGGGCGCAGCGAATGAGCAGTTCTTC.